This is a list of T cell receptor beta chains from one sample in a study of OX40 agonist ivuxolimab in advanced cancers. Only in-frame clones appear in the TCRdb table, and some are missing; sequencing was by immunoSEQ multiplex PCR. The data contain tens of thousands of clones, 80% to 95% of them singletons. The specimen comprised CD4+ or CD8+ T cells sorted from blood, sampled in a trial of the OX40 agonist ivuxolimab. These receptors were collected from an adult with an advanced solid tumor such as melanoma, head and neck, liver or kidney cancer. Each CDR3 is given with its conserved first and last residue.

v_call,cdr3_aa
TRBV29-1,CSVEGTGGSYEQYF
TRBV6-6,CASSPPPGNEQYF
TRBV18,CASSPVRNTEAFF
TRBV27,CASRPGTSGYNEQFF
TRBV5-1,CASSSGQGHTEAFF
TRBV11-2,CASSTIQGAVEAFF
TRBV11-2,CASSLDAGNSGANVLTF
TRBV7-9,CASSRLAGVGGQFF
TRBV29-1,CSVGRSGMGTGELFF
TRBV5-1,CASSLGVGTVSDTQYF
TRBV19,CASHRGSYQPQHF
TRBV5-4,CASSIGGSGSYEQYF
TRBV11-2,CASSLHGTEQFF
TRBV19,CASSVLQGASYNSGANVLTF
TRBV7-7,CASSFGGIEGEQFF
TRBV7-2,CASSLGGQGARVGYGYTF
TRBV6-5,CASRRLAGGYEQYF
TRBV19,CASSTGESNIQYF
TRBV7-2,CASSLGGRGQQETQYF
TRBV4-2,CASSPMEQFF
TRBV14,CASSRQLPLRAVLRPRSYPYEQYF
TRBV5-8,CASSLYPGTKDF
TRBV18,CASSPRGTGGSLGGYTF
TRBV18,CASSPPGELVYGYTF
TRBV28,CASSLGLAVSSYEQYF
TRBV5-8,CASSLAWGLLQPQHF
TRBV28,CASSTQGFYEQYF
TRBV7-2,CASSLLERTSYEQFF
TRBV6-5,CASSYSSSGRKTQYF
TRBV12-5,CASGRDSLNQPQHF
TRBV5-1,CASSRTGETEKLFF
TRBV6-1,CASSGEQGISYEQYF
TRBV7-6,CASSLGRNSNQPQHF
TRBV4-1,CASSQGDRKNTEAFF
TRBV6-8,CASSPVRVGFEQYF
TRBV7-9,CASSRGAVNTEAFF
TRBV18,CASSPEYRDPQHF
TRBV7-2,CASSLGGAHYEQYF
TRBV11-2,CASSPFTSIAGELFF
TRBV7-6,CASAALTDTDTQYF
TRBV25-1,CASSELETGVGNEQFF
TRBV7-2,CASSLGTLNTEAFF
TRBV6-5,CASSYGAGDFYGYTF
TRBV4-1,CASSQDYGTAYNEQFF
TRBV29-1,CSVGASYNEQFF
TRBV19,CASSIWQDTQYF
TRBV6-5,CASSYTGQYRPQHF
TRBV30,CAWSPGAGGYTF
TRBV5-1,CASSLAVGSSEQYF
TRBV10-1,CASSDTGGNYNEQFF
TRBV6-1,CASTAGSQPNQPQHF
TRBV19,CATSSTGAGELFF
TRBV4-2,CASSQDSGRASGELFF
TRBV10-3,CAISEQRTGVNTEAFF
TRBV19,CASIPGQGDSEAFF
TRBV19,CASSMNRGNEQFF
TRBV18,CASSPPIGKGQEYNEQFF
TRBV4-2,CASSPVAETFEDNEQFF